This entry is about one T cell receptor beta chain. What it binds is unknown. TCRdb passed the 5' RACE reads through MiXCR, listing each CDR3 protein once. The sample carries about 77,000 distinct CDR3 sequences, roughly 16% recorded once. The data are from a study of early T cells in non-severe SARS-CoV-2 infection. Study at large: Alpha and beta chains were unpaired, from unsorted whole-blood bulk RNA.

The V and J ends lost 4 bases and 2 bases, in that order; junction bases with no gene match: 10. Germline values: CDR1 LNHNV, CDR2 YYDKDF (reference sequence). The CDR3 spans 16 residues. Study-wide results and caveats: Comparison of clonotypes with VDJdb favored anti-spike CD8 responses while missing private and CD4 specificities.

The clonotype originates from an adult who was a healthcare worker with PCR-confirmed SARS-CoV-2 infection or an uninfected control (not recorded which). Sequencing input: whole blood. The chain employs TRBV15 and TRBJ2-5, with TRBD1 matching over 7 bases. The CDR3 nucleotides are TGTGCCACCAGCACGACGATTTGGACAGGTCAAGAGACCCAGTACTTC. Translating gives CATSTTIWTGQETQYF.